This T cell receptor beta chain stems from a study of T cell clonality in common variable immunodeficiency. The CDR3 runs to 16 residues. The V gene's germline CDR1 is MNHEY and CDR2 SVGEGT. The V end was cut by 0 bases, the J end by 3 bases, with 12 bases between. In this sample, this clone turned up many times. The read gets to within 3 residues of the CDR3 end, and the germline J gene fills in the rest. The assay was immunoSEQ multiplex PCR, and TCRdb's table has in-frame clones only and misses some. This repertoire holds 44,000 or so clones, and none appear only once. V and J are TRBV6-2 or TRBV6-3 and TRBJ2-4; the D gene could be TRBD1 or TRBD2 (5 bases each). What was sequenced was peripheral blood mononuclear cells. The TCR comes from a person aged 18-69 years in good health. CDR3: CASSYSEGYGKNIQYF. Incomplete CDR3 DNA: TGTGCCAGCAGTTACTCCGAGGGGTACGGCAAAAACATT.